This T cell receptor (beta chain) was identified in a study of human T cells and chemical hapten exposure. In the study overall: Variability of per-sample TCR yields stemmed mainly from small differences in pooled library volume.

This clonotype occurred many times. There are 13 residues in the CDR3. The V segment lost 6 bases and the J segment 7 bases; nucleotides outside the gene matches: 4. The library put unique molecular identifiers onto individual cDNA molecules. Via MiXCR, TCRdb re-called the RACE reads, giving one row per CDR3 protein. Of 97,000 or so distinct CDR3 sequences listed, roughly 27% are singletons. Noted time point: patch test 3, about 24 weeks after DPC sensitization. As to treatment: therapeutic diphenylcyclopropenone sensitization with weekly scalp DPC. Donation of samples came from alopecia patients who were 18 to 70 years old and suitable for DPC. Unfractionated whole blood yielded total RNA.

The source was whole blood, collected in connection with sensitization to the hapten diphenylcyclopropenone (DPC). This chain connects TRBV12-3 or TRBV12-4 to TRBJ2-1; 9 bases are a match to TRBD1. The TCR originated in a man aged 40-49 years with alopecia areata. Some clones in this sample may be carry-over from other donors' samples. CDR3 nucleotides: TGTGCCAGCAGGTCGGACAGGGGTAATGAGCAGTTCTTC. Translating gives CASRSDRGNEQFF.